A selection of T cell receptor beta chains follows, all from one sample in a study of identical twins. MiXCR was run by TCRdb on the 5' RACE reads, yielding one entry per CDR3 protein. The data show a few hundred thousand distinct CDR3 sequences, 15% seen once. This sample was shared with a second study, whose subject was yellow fever vaccine responses in identical twins.

Specimen: CD4+ T cells sorted from blood. These receptors were obtained from a woman younger than 35 in good health. Both conserved end residues are part of each CDR3. D genes are given only for firm matches. A clone size is listed for some rows: how often the clone was seen (once, few, many), or a class if it is expanded.

size	J	V	D	DNA	CDR3
NA	TRBJ2-7	TRBV5-1	TRBD1	TGCGCCAGCAGCCCCGGAGGCGGGACAGGTGCCTACGAGCAGTACTTC	CASSPGGGTGAYEQYF
few	TRBJ2-2	TRBV7-2	TRBD2	TGTGCCAGCAGCCCGCGGGGGATGGGGACCGGGGAGCTGTTTTTT	CASSPRGMGTGELFF
NA	TRBJ2-7	TRBV20-1	NA	TGCAGTGCTAGTCCTTGGGGTACAGGGAAGGACTACGAGCAGTACTTC	CSASPWGTGKDYEQYF
few	TRBJ2-1	TRBV7-3	NA	TGTGCCAGCAGCTTAACCGGGAGTTTGGACAATGAGCAGTTCTTC	CASSLTGSLDNEQFF
few	TRBJ2-7	TRBV5-1	NA	TGCGCCAGCAGCTTTGAGGGCGAGTACGAGCAGTACTTC	CASSFEGEYEQYF
few	TRBJ2-1	TRBV11-1	NA	TGTGCCAGCAGCTTACTCCTAGACACGGGCGAGCAGTTCTTC	CASSLLLDTGEQFF
many	TRBJ1-1	TRBV5-1	NA	TGCGCCAGCACCCCAACCCCCGGGGGCACTGAAGCTTTCTTT	CASTPTPGGTEAFF
NA	TRBJ1-3	TRBV6-5	NA	TGTGCCAGCAGTTACCAGGGAAGCGGAAACACCATATATTTT	CASSYQGSGNTIYF
few	TRBJ2-5	TRBV5-1	TRBD2	TGCGCCAGCAGCTTGGAACTAGCGGGCCGAGAGACCCAGTACTTC	CASSLELAGRETQYF
few	TRBJ2-5	TRBV7-9	NA	TGTGCCAGCAGCTCGCTCGGGACCAGTGGGGAGACCCAGTACTTC	CASSSLGTSGETQYF
NA	TRBJ1-2	TRBV10-3	NA	TGTGCCACCGAGTCTGCTGTCTATGGCTACACCTTC	CATESAVYGYTF
NA	TRBJ2-1	TRBV3-1	NA	TGTGCCAGCAGCCAATTACGTACTTGGAATGAGCAGTTCTTC	CASSQLRTWNEQFF
NA	TRBJ2-1	TRBV11-2	NA	TGTGCCAGCAGCTTAAAGGGTAATTGGGGCCTTTCGGACAATGAGCAGTTCTTC	CASSLKGNWGLSDNEQFF
few	TRBJ2-3	TRBV5-1	NA	TGCGCCAGCAGCCCCCAGGCATTTAGCACAGATACGCAGTATTTT	CASSPQAFSTDTQYF
few	TRBJ2-1	TRBV6-4	NA	TGTGCCAGCAGTGACCGGGGGAGCTCCTACAATGAGCAGTTCTTC	CASSDRGSSYNEQFF
NA	TRBJ2-3	TRBV10-3	TRBD2	TGTGCCATCAGTGAGGAAAGCGGGAAAACAGATACGCAGTATTTT	CAISEESGKTDTQYF
many	TRBJ2-1	TRBV11-2	NA	TGTGCCAGCAGCTTAGTTAGCGGCGATGAGCAGTTCTTC	CASSLVSGDEQFF
few	TRBJ2-7	TRBV7-8	NA	TGTGCCAGCAGCTCCCGTGGGGGGGCTATAGCCTACGAGCAGTACTTC	CASSSRGGAIAYEQYF
NA	TRBJ2-3	TRBV20-1	NA	TGCAGTGCTCCACCGTTTGGCTCTAGCACAGATACGCAGTATTTT	CSAPPFGSSTDTQYF
few	TRBJ2-2	TRBV7-9	TRBD2	TGTGCCAGCAGCCCGTCTAGCGGGAGGGCCAGCACCGGGGAGCTGTTTTTT	CASSPSSGRASTGELFF
few	TRBJ2-3	TRBV3-1	NA	TGTGCCAGCAGCCAAGATTCGAAGACAGATACGCAGTATTTT	CASSQDSKTDTQYF